These 27 T cell receptor beta chains were sequenced from one sample in a study of technical replicates of blood from a few donors. The protocol was immunoSEQ multiplex PCR, while the TCRdb copy is restricted to in-frame clones and leaves out a portion. This table holds about 56,000 clones, 90% to 95% found once. The specimen sequenced was PBMCs. The receptors stem from a human donor in good health. Some clones in this sample may be carry-over from other donors' samples.

This chain connects TRBV4-2 to TRBJ2-2; 8 nucleotides align to TRBD2. Germline lookup yields CDR1 LGHNA and CDR2 YNFKEQ. V lost 3 bases to trimming and J lost 7 bases; unmatched junction nucleotides: 10. The CDR3 has 16 residues. The CDR3: CASSQVRAGGDGELFF. DNA of the CDR3: TGTGCCAGCAGCCAGGTTAGGGCGGGGGGCGACGGGGAGCTGTTTTTT.

V gene TRBV5-1 combines with J gene TRBJ1-1, with D possibly matching TRBD1 (6 bases). This CDR3 has 16 residues. Germline V CDR1 and CDR2: SGHRS, YFSETQ. V shed 0 bases and J shed 0 bases, with 12 bases lying between them. The CDR3: CASSLGPGQLNTEAFF. CDR3 in DNA: TGCGCCAGCAGCTTGGGTCCAGGACAGTTGAACACTGAAGCTTTCTTT.

The rearrangement joins TRBV4-1 to TRBJ2-7; 8 nucleotides align to TRBD1. Trimming at V came to 4 bases and at J to 3 bases, leaving 5 bases not matched to a gene. Germline V CDR1 and CDR2: MGHRA, YSYEKL. The CDR3 runs to 14 residues. CDR3 nucleotide sequence: TGCGCCAGCAGCCCAGTGACAGGGGTCTACGAGCAGTACTTC. Its protein is CASSPVTGVYEQYF.

The CDR3 reads CASSETPTGDNTEAFF. CDR3 coding DNA: TGTGCCAGCAGCGAAACACCGACAGGGGATAACACTGAAGCTTTCTTT. J is TRBJ1-1 and V is TRBV9; 8 positions match TRBD1. This CDR3 region has 16 residues. V gave up 3 bases and J gave up 2 bases; unmatched junction bases: 9. Germline V gives CDR1 SGDLS, CDR2 YYNGEE.

The rearrangement joins TRBV2 to TRBJ1-5, with 7 bases identical to TRBD1. Losses at the gene ends were 10 bases for V and 5 bases for J; bases not matched to a gene: 8. Germline CDR1 is SNHLY and CDR2 is FYNNEI. This CDR3 contains 13 residues. The CDR3, as DNA: TGTGCCACCACAGACAGGGTTGATCAGCCCCAGCATTTT. Translation: CATTDRVDQPQHF.

The chain uses TRBV19 and TRBJ1-6; 8 bases are a match to TRBD1. The CDR3 contains 14 residues. Germline-derived CDR1 and CDR2 are LNHDA and SQIVND (reference sequence). Trimming at V came to 7 bases and at J to 10 bases, leaving 9 bases not matched to a gene. CDR3 sequence reads: CASNDRGSPSPLHF. The CDR3 region has the DNA TGTGCCAGTAACGACAGGGGATCTCCCTCACCCCTCCACTTT. Combining the CDR3 with reference TRBV19 and TRBJ1-6 gives the whole variable domain DGGITQSPKYLFRKEGQNVTLSCEQNLNHDAMYWYRQDPGQGLRLIYYSQIVNDFQKGDIAEGYSVSREKKESFPLTVTSAQKNPTAFYLCASNDRGSPSPLHFGNGTRLTVT.

V gene TRBV14 combines with J gene TRBJ1-2; D remains unclear. The length of the CDR3 is 15 residues. V lost 1 base to trimming and J lost 0 bases, with 9 bases between them. Germline CDR1 is SGHDN and CDR2 is FVKESK. The DNA for the CDR3 is TGTGCCAGCAGCCAAGGGGCAACCGCTAACTATGGCTACACCTTC. This gives the protein CASSQGATANYGYTF.

In this sample, this clone turned up once. The rearrangement uses TRBV21-1 and TRBJ1-4; TRBD1 is taken as the D call from the table, unchecked against the DNA. TRBV21-1 is a pseudogene segment. The CDR3 consists of 18 residues. The DNA of the CDR3 is TGTGCCAGCAGCCAACCCGGGACAGACGGGACGGGGTTTGAAAAACTGTTTTTT. Its protein is CASSQPGTDGTGFEKLFF.

The rearrangement uses TRBV12-5 and TRBJ2-3; weak D call: TRBD1 (6 bases). CDR1 and CDR2 from the germline V gene are LGHNT and FRNRAP. The CDR3 runs to 17 residues. V dropped 2 bases and J dropped 5 bases, with 20 bases sitting between them. In DNA, the CDR3 is TGTGCTAGTGGTTTGACGACCCTCATGGGGGCGGGAGATACGCAGTATTTT. It is translated as CASGLTTLMGAGDTQYF.

This sequence joins TRBV30 and TRBJ2-7, with 12 nucleotides matching TRBD2. CDR1 and CDR2 (germline): GTSNPN, SVGIG (reference sequence). The V and J ends lost 5 bases and 3 bases, in that order; junction bases with no gene match: 5. The CDR3 is 14 amino acids. CDR3 amino acids: CAWDLAGGDYEQYF. The CDR3 DNA reads TGTGCCTGGGACCTAGCGGGAGGGGACTACGAGCAGTACTTC.

The chain carries TRBV29-1 and TRBJ2-7, with unresolved D. V was clipped by 6 bases and J by 6 bases, with 15 bases between them. Germline V gene lookup returns CDR1 SQVTM and CDR2 ANQGSEA. The CDR3 runs to 12 residues. CDR3 in amino acids: CSVLTTGFEQYF. The CDR3 DNA follows: TGCAGCGTCCTAACGACGGGTTTCGAGCAGTACTTC.

The chain uses TRBV27 and TRBJ2-6; tentatively, D is TRBD1 (6 bases). Trimming pared 5 bases from V and 0 bases from J, leaving 14 bases between. CDR1 is MNHEY and CDR2 is SMNVEV in the germline V gene (reference sequence). The CDR3 is 17 amino acids. In DNA form, the CDR3 reads TGTGCCAGCAGTCTTTCGACAGGAAGCTCTGGGGCCAACGTCCTGACTTTC. Translating it yields CASSLSTGSSGANVLTF. The full variable domain, in which reference TRBV27 and TRBJ2-6 provide the parts outside the CDR3, is EAQVTQNPRYLITVTGKKLTVTCSQNMNHEYMSWYRQDPGLGLRQIYYSMNVEVTDKGDVPEGYKVSRKEKRNFPLILESPSPNQTSLYFCASSLSTGSSGANVLTFGAGSRLTVL.

This chain links TRBV28 with TRBJ2-3, with D possibly TRBD2 on 5 matching bases. Germline CDR1 is MDHEN and CDR2 is SYDVKM. This CDR3 contains 14 residues. Between the trimmed V and J ends, which lost 9 bases and 1 base, there was a span of 14 bases. CDR3 in DNA: TGTGCCAGTTCTTACGAGGGCGGCACAGATACGCAGTATTTT. Protein: CASSYEGGTDTQYF. Drawing the rest from reference TRBV28 and TRBJ2-3, the complete variable domain is DVKVTQSSRYLVKRTGEKVFLECVQDMDHENMFWYRQDPGLGLRLIYFSYDVKMKEKGDIPEGYSVSREKKERFSLILESASTNQTSMYLCASSYEGGTDTQYFGPGTRLTVL.

This chain links TRBV6-6 with TRBJ1-5; 7 positions match TRBD1. Trimming cost V 6 bases and J 7 bases; bases outside gene matches: 9. Germline V gene lookup returns CDR1 MNHNY and CDR2 SVGAGI (reference sequence). This CDR3 has 14 amino acids. CDR3 region: CASSLRQGVQPQHF. The CDR3 DNA is TGTGCCAGCAGCCTTCGACAGGGTGTCCAGCCCCAGCATTTT.

The chain joins TRBV5-6 to TRBJ2-3, with D possibly being TRBD2 (6 bases). The CDR3 is 15 amino acids. V was clipped by 0 bases and J by 2 bases, with 10 bases between them. Germline assignment: CDR1 SGHDT and CDR2 YYEEEE. The CDR3 protein is CASSLAVAVTDTQYF. CDR3 in DNA: TGTGCCAGCAGCTTGGCGGTAGCGGTCACAGATACGCAGTATTTT.

The chain joins TRBV18 to TRBJ1-5, with 7 bases that match TRBD1. Germline CDR1 is KGHSH and CDR2 is LQKENI. J lost 4 bases, V lost 4 bases, and 10 bases had no gene match. CDR3 length: 16 amino acids. The CDR3 loop reads CASSRSGTARNQPQHF. The DNA for the CDR3 is TGTGCCAGCTCACGATCCGGGACAGCCCGTAATCAGCCCCAGCATTTT. Combining the CDR3 with reference TRBV18 and TRBJ1-5 gives the whole variable domain NAGVMQNPRHLVRRRGQEARLRCSPMKGHSHVYWYRQLPEEGLKFMVYLQKENIIDESGMPKERFSAEFPKEGPSILRIQQVVRGDSAAYFCASSRSGTARNQPQHFGDGTRLSIL.

The chain joins TRBV5-1 to TRBJ2-2; unclear D gene. The length of the CDR3 is 15 residues. CDR1 and CDR2 (germline): SGHRS, YFSETQ. V lost 7 bases to trimming and J lost 3 bases, with 16 bases between them. The CDR3 DNA is TGCGCCAGCTCCCTAGTGGCAGCTTACACCGGGGAGCTGTTTTTT. This encodes CASSLVAAYTGELFF.

The chain recombines TRBV4-1 with TRBJ2-7; D possibly corresponds to TRBD1 (5 bases). The V end was cut by 7 bases, the J end by 5 bases, with 15 bases between. The CDR3 spans 13 residues. The V gene's germline CDR1 is MGHRA and CDR2 YSYEKL. CDR3 DNA: TGCGCCAGCAACAGCCAGGGTAAAGACGAGCAGTACTTC. The encoded protein is CASNSQGKDEQYF.

V and J are TRBV4-3 and TRBJ2-7; the match to TRBD2 covers 8 bases. Germline lookup yields CDR1 LGHNA and CDR2 YSLEER. This CDR3 has 16 amino acids. V dropped 0 bases and J dropped 3; count of bases not matched to a gene: 7. CDR3 residues: CASSQDSGGRVYEQYF. The CDR3 bases are TGCGCCAGCAGCCAAGACTCGGGGGGGCGAGTCTACGAGCAGTACTTC.

The chain links TRBV10-3 to TRBJ2-7; 11 positions agree with TRBD2. The CDR3 is 14 amino acids. Trimming at V came to 2 bases and at J to 5 bases, leaving 2 bases not matched to a gene. Germline lookup yields CDR1 ENHRY and CDR2 SYGVKD. CDR3 in DNA: TGTGCCATCAGTGAGCCGGGACTAGCGGACGAGCAGTACTTC. Its translation: CAISEPGLADEQYF.

Sample share makes this clone medium-sized. V gene TRBV5-1 combines with J gene TRBJ2-3, with D perhaps matching TRBD2 (6 bases). The V end was cut by 4 bases, the J end by 2 bases, with 11 bases between. Germline loops: CDR1 SGHRS, CDR2 YFSETQ. This CDR3 is 14 amino acids long. The CDR3 DNA reads as TGCGCCAGCAGCCCGGAGGGCTCCACAGATACGCAGTATTTT. Translation gives CASSPEGSTDTQYF.

The chain has TRBV5-6 and TRBJ1-2, with TRBD1 identical over 11 bases. With 4 bases clipped from V and 4 bases from J, the junction kept 3 bases outside the gene matches. The CDR3 totals 14 residues. Germline V gives CDR1 SGHDT, CDR2 YYEEEE. CDR3 sequence (DNA): TGTGCCAGCAGCAGGGGACAGGGGGGCTATGGCTACACCTTC. This codes for CASSRGQGGYGYTF.

V usage is TRBV7-8 and J usage is TRBJ1-1; 8 bases are a match to TRBD1. The CDR3 sequence is 12 residues long. Trimming removed 5 bases from V and 8 bases from J; junction bases left unmatched: 4. Germline-derived CDR1 and CDR2 are SGHVS and FQNEAQ. The CDR3 region is CASSNRDREAFF. The CDR3 nucleotides read TGTGCCAGCAGCAACCGGGACAGGGAAGCTTTCTTT.

The rearrangement uses TRBV6-5 and TRBJ2-7; D perhaps matches TRBD1 (8 bases). Trimming took 7 bases from V and 7 from J, leaving 20 bases between them. Germline lookup yields CDR1 MNHEY and CDR2 SVGAGI. The CDR3 loop spans 14 amino acids. The CDR3 loop is CASTREDRVGEQYF. DNA of the CDR3: TGTGCCAGCACCCGGGAGGACAGGGTGGGAGAGCAGTACTTC.

This clone has just a few counts. This rearrangement joins TRBV7-9 to TRBJ1-1; D unresolved. The CDR3 contains 12 residues. Germline values: CDR1 SEHNR, CDR2 FQNEAQ (reference sequence). The V and J ends lost 1 base and 9 bases respectively, with 9 bases between them. CDR3 protein: CASSLGAPKAFF. The CDR3 coding sequence is TGTGCCAGCAGCTTAGGTGCGCCCAAAGCTTTCTTT.

The chain carries TRBV5-1 and TRBJ2-1; a possible D gene is TRBD1 (5 bases). The V and J ends lost 5 bases and 5 bases respectively, with 29 bases between them. Germline V lookup: CDR1 SGHRS, CDR2 YFSETQ. The CDR3 sequence is 19 residues long. The CDR3 protein is CASRVGRATERQHDNEQFF. In DNA, the CDR3 is TGCGCCAGCAGGGTGGGTCGCGCGACAGAAAGACAACATGACAATGAGCAGTTCTTC.

This chain joins TRBV7-2 and TRBJ1-3; 8 bases match TRBD1. Germline lookup yields CDR1 SGHTA and CDR2 FQGNSA. V dropped 2 bases and J dropped 3; count of bases not matched to a gene: 3. The CDR3 contains 15 residues. The CDR3 region has the DNA TGTGCCAGCAGCTTACAACAGGGGGTTGGAAACACCATATATTTT. This translates into CASSLQQGVGNTIYF. Together with reference TRBV7-2 and TRBJ1-3, the CDR3 gives the full variable domain: GAGVSQSPSNKVTEKGKDVELRCDPISGHTALYWYRQSLGQGLEFLIYFQGNSAPDKSGLPSDRFSAERTGGSVSTLTIQRTQQEDSAVYLCASSLQQGVGNTIYFGEGSWLTVV.